This record looks at one T cell receptor (beta chain) sequence and its context. The antigen remains unidentified. This sample is part of a study of post-analysis software for immune sequencing data. Study-wide findings and caveats: Strong same-batch co-clustering of samples appeared with F measure clustering. TRBV5-6, TRBV5-1 and TRBV20-1 belonged to a set of about 5 TRBV segments that were more frequent in patients than controls.

The library was made from cDNA and included unique molecular identifiers. Input amounts of roughly 0.9 to 10 million T cells were used. These gave around 500,000 cDNA molecules, so each molecule approximated one T cell. TCRdb used MiXCR to reprocess the PCR reads, holding one entry per CDR3 protein. The sample records hundreds of thousands of distinct CDR3 sequences, 30% being singletons. Germline CDR1 is DFQATT and CDR2 is SNEGSKA (reference sequence). The CDR3 is 16 residues long. J gave up 5 bases and V 0 bases, and 9 bases lay outside the gene matches. This TCR derives from a girl under 18 with multiple sclerosis. Sample: blood. The chain employs TRBV20-1 and TRBJ2-7, with 11 positions matching TRBD1. CDR3 nucleotides: TGCAGTGCTAGAGATGAGGGGACAGGGGGATGCCACGAGCAGTACTTC. Protein: CSARDEGTGGCHEQYF.